This passage covers 7 T cell receptor beta chains from one sample sequenced in a study of cytomegalovirus exposure and HLA in healthy donors. Some clones are missing from TCRdb's copy, which holds only in-frame ones; the method was immunoSEQ multiplex PCR. This sample carries about 310,000 clones, around 90% of them seen once, and the ten largest clones take around 0.88%. The specimen sequenced was PBMCs. Receptor source: a man in his thirties or forties in good health and CMV-seronegative.

The chain recombines TRBV4-3 with TRBJ1-3; maybe TRBD1 (6 bases). With 5 bases removed from V and 4 bases from J, the gap between germline ends came to 12 bases. The germline V gene encodes CDR1 LGHNA and CDR2 YSLEER. The CDR3 loop spans 14 amino acids. CDR3 region: CASSSQGLGNTIYF. As DNA, the CDR3 is TGCGCCAGCAGCTCACAGGGATTGGGAAACACCATATATTTT.

This chain links TRBV6-5 with TRBJ2-2; weak D call: TRBD1 (5 bases). This CDR3 is 15 amino acids long. Germline V gene lookup returns CDR1 MNHEY and CDR2 SVGAGI. V was pared by 5 bases and J by 6 bases, with 16 bases between. The CDR3 spells CASSRLQGGAGELFF. CDR3 nucleotide sequence: TGTGCCAGCAGTCGTCTCCAGGGTGGGGCCGGGGAGCTGTTTTTT.

The V and J genes are TRBV2 and TRBJ1-2; 7 bases line up with TRBD1. In germline, CDR1 is SNHLY, CDR2 FYNNEI. Trimming took 4 bases from V and 4 from J; bases not matched to a gene: 0. This CDR3 contains 12 residues. The CDR3 loop is CASSGTGYGYTF. DNA for the CDR3: TGTGCCAGCAGTGGGACAGGCTATGGCTACACCTTC.

The chain combines TRBV4-1 with TRBJ1-1, with unresolved D. Deletions cut 3 bases from V and 7 bases from J, with 9 bases between. CDR3 length: 12 residues. The germline CDR1 and CDR2 sequences are MGHRA and YSYEKL. The CDR3 sequence is CASSQVGSEAFF. CDR3 DNA sequence: TGCGCCAGCAGCCAGGTTGGTAGTGAAGCTTTCTTT.

This clone was counted a single time. The genes are TRBV7-9 and TRBJ1-2; TRBD1 might be the D (5 bases). The CDR3 sequence is 16 residues long. Germline CDR1 SEHNR, CDR2 FQNEAQ (reference sequence). V dropped 2 bases and J dropped 8 bases, with 21 bases sitting between them. This CDR3 is CASSLSFGGATKGYTF. The DNA of the CDR3 is TGTGCCAGCAGCTTATCCTTCGGGGGTGCGACAAAGGGCTACACCTTC.

DNA for the CDR3: TGTGCCAGCAGTCCGTTTAGCTCTGGAAACACCATATATTTT. Translation: CASSPFSSGNTIYF. The chain uses TRBV2 and TRBJ1-3, with no clear D. This CDR3 is 14 amino acids long. The V end was cut by 5 bases, the J end by 0 bases, with 8 bases between. Germline assignment: CDR1 SNHLY and CDR2 FYNNEI. The whole variable domain, remainder taken from reference TRBV2 and TRBJ1-3, is EPEVTQTPSHQVTQMGQEVILRCVPISNHLYFYWYRQILGQKVEFLVSFYNNEISEKSEIFDDQFSVERPDGSNFTLKIRSTKLEDSAMYFCASSPFSSGNTIYFGEGSWLTVV.

The CDR3 DNA reads TGTGCCAGCACTGCCCTCAGGGGAGGGACCGATGGCTACACCTTC. Residues: CASTALRGGTDGYTF. The V gene is TRBV27, the J gene TRBJ1-2; TRBD1 might be the D (6 bases). Per germline, CDR1 MNHEY and CDR2 SMNVEV (reference sequence). The CDR3 has 15 residues. Deletions cut 7 bases from V and 6 bases from J, with 21 bases between.